These 26 T cell receptor beta chains were all obtained from the same sample, sequenced in a study of blood T cell repertoires in COVID-19. Libraries were prepared by immunoSEQ multiplex PCR; TCRdb keeps only in-frame clonotypes and omits some of them. The table records around 60,000 clones, more than 75% of them present only once. The sample comprised peripheral blood. Receptor source: a human donor in a cohort sampled during active COVID-19.

The chain employs TRBV18 and TRBJ2-1, with D perhaps TRBD2 (6 bases). CDR1 and CDR2 from the germline V gene are KGHSH and LQKENI. This CDR3 contains 14 residues. Trimming removed 6 bases at V and 0 bases at J, with 9 bases between. CDR3 protein: CASSPGLSYNEQFF. CDR3 coding DNA: TGTGCCAGCTCGCCGGGACTCTCCTACAATGAGCAGTTCTTC.

The chain links TRBV16 to TRBJ2-7; 9 bases are shared with TRBD1. From germline, CDR1 is KGHSY and CDR2 FQNENV. V was pared by 2 bases and J by 5 bases, with 1 base of the junction left unmatched. This CDR3 spans 13 amino acids. This CDR3 reads CASSQGQGNEQYF. The CDR3 coding sequence is TGTGCCAGCAGCCAAGGACAGGGGAACGAGCAGTACTTC.

The chain links TRBV7-9 to TRBJ1-5; D unclear. In germline, CDR1 is SEHNR, CDR2 FQNEAQ (reference sequence). V lost 2 bases and J 7 bases, leaving 6 bases between the germline ends. The CDR3 is 12 residues long. The CDR3, as DNA: TGTGCCAGCAGCTTATGGCAGCAGCCCCAGCATTTT. This sequence encodes CASSLWQQPQHF. The full variable domain, in which reference TRBV7-9 and TRBJ1-5 provide the parts outside the CDR3, is DTGVSQNPRHKITKRGQNVTFRCDPISEHNRLYWYRQTLGQGPEFLTYFQNEAQLEKSRLLSDRFSAERPKGSFSTLEIQRTEQGDSAMYLCASSLWQQPQHFGDGTRLSIL.

The V gene is TRBV4-2, the J gene TRBJ1-1; D remains unclear. V shed 0 bases and J shed 2 bases, with 10 bases lying between them. The CDR3 runs 15 residues. CDR1 and CDR2 (germline): LGHNA, YNFKEQ. The CDR3 loop reads CASSQESFVNTEAFF. Written as DNA, the CDR3 is TGTGCCAGCAGCCAAGAATCGTTCGTTAACACTGAAGCTTTCTTT.

This CDR3 reads CASSRPGQGYREQYF. DNA of the CDR3: TGTGCCAGCAGTCGACCGGGACAGGGGTATCGCGAGCAGTACTTC. The chain employs TRBV6-5 and TRBJ2-7, with 10 positions matching TRBD1. V lost 5 bases to trimming and J lost 6 bases; unmatched junction nucleotides: 10. CDR3 length: 15 amino acids. The germline V gene encodes CDR1 MNHEY and CDR2 SVGAGI.

J is TRBJ1-5 and V is TRBV7-6, with D possibly TRBD1 on 5 matching bases. Between the trimmed V and J ends, which lost 1 base and 6 bases, there was a span of 10 bases. Germline values: CDR1 SGHVS, CDR2 FNYEAQ. The CDR3 length is 14 residues. The CDR3, as DNA: TGTGCCAGCAGCTTAGGGGGGGAGGGTCAGCCCCAGCATTTT. The encoded protein is CASSLGGEGQPQHF.

This rearrangement joins TRBV30 to TRBJ2-1, with a weak D call TRBD1 (5 bases). From germline, CDR1 is GTSNPN and CDR2 SVGIG (reference sequence). The CDR3 has 14 residues. V lost 3 bases and J lost 3, with 12 bases in between. The CDR3 loop reads CAWRDTLIYNEQFF. The CDR3 DNA sequence: TGTGCCTGGAGGGACACCCTTATCTACAATGAGCAGTTCTTC.

The chain combines TRBV11-2 with TRBJ2-1; unclear D gene. There are 15 residues in the CDR3. Trimming pared 0 bases from V and 14 bases from J, leaving 20 bases between. Germline lookup yields CDR1 SGHAT and CDR2 FQNNGV. The CDR3 region is CASSLDPDKPPGEFF. CDR3 sequence (DNA): TGTGCCAGCAGCTTAGACCCCGACAAGCCCCCAGGCGAGTTCTTC. Full variable domain (remainder filled in from reference TRBV11-2 and TRBJ2-1): EAGVAQSPRYKIIEKRQSVAFWCNPISGHATLYWYQQILGQGPKLLIQFQNNGVVDDSQLPKDRFSAERLKGVDSTLKIQPAKLEDSAVYLCASSLDPDKPPGEFFGPGTRLTVL.

The chain joins TRBV10-3 to TRBJ1-2; 7 nucleotides align to TRBD1. The CDR3 has 14 residues. CDR1 is ENHRY, CDR2 SYGVKD, per germline. V lost 6 bases and J lost 0; bases outside the gene matches: 4. The CDR3 DNA follows: TGTGCCATCAGCGAGGGGGCGGCTAACTATGGCTACACCTTC. Protein: CAISEGAANYGYTF.

V usage is TRBV5-1 and J usage is TRBJ2-2; 15 bases fit TRBD2. V lost 4 bases and J lost 4; bases outside the gene matches: 5. CDR3 size: 17 residues. CDR1 is SGHRS and CDR2 is YFSETQ in the germline V gene. The CDR3 reads CASSGLAGGPVTGELFF. The DNA for the CDR3 is TGCGCCAGCAGCGGACTAGCGGGAGGGCCAGTCACCGGGGAGCTGTTTTTT.

CDR3 sequence (DNA): TGTGCCAGCAGCTTTCGCGGGGGGGGCACAGATACGCAGTATTTT. Residues: CASSFRGGGTDTQYF. This chain connects TRBV13 to TRBJ2-3, with 9 bases that match TRBD2. V lost 3 bases to trimming and J lost 1 base; unmatched junction nucleotides: 2. Germline assignment: CDR1 PRHDT and CDR2 FYEKMQ (reference sequence). This CDR3 is built from 15 residues.

This clone was counted once. This chain connects TRBV11-2 to TRBJ2-1, with a possible D match to TRBD2 (5 bases). Trimming removed 1 base from V and 0 bases from J, with 10 bases in between. Germline loops: CDR1 SGHAT, CDR2 FQNNGV. The CDR3 has 16 residues. CDR3 nucleotides: TGTGCCAGCAGCTTAGGCGGGCCGAGCTCCTACAATGAGCAGTTCTTC. Translating it yields CASSLGGPSSYNEQFF.

This chain links TRBV7-9 with TRBJ1-2; TRBD1 matches 11 bases. This CDR3 comprises 14 residues. Germline CDR1 is SEHNR and CDR2 is FQNEAQ (reference sequence). V shed 5 bases and J 3 bases; nucleotides not matched to a gene: 2. CDR3 loop: CASSRDRGDYGYTF. DNA of the CDR3: TGTGCCAGCAGCCGGGACAGGGGGGACTATGGCTACACCTTC. The complete variable domain, with remaining parts taken from reference TRBV7-9 and TRBJ1-2, reads DTGVSQNPRHKITKRGQNVTFRCDPISEHNRLYWYRQTLGQGPEFLTYFQNEAQLEKSRLLSDRFSAERPKGSFSTLEIQRTEQGDSAMYLCASSRDRGDYGYTFGSGTRLTVV.

This clone was detected only once. This chain uses TRBV29-1 with TRBJ1-4; 9 positions agree with TRBD1. V lost 3 bases, J lost 11 bases, and 7 bases stayed unmatched. CDR1 and CDR2 from the germline V gene are SQVTM and ANQGSEA. This CDR3 comprises 13 residues. Written as DNA, the CDR3 is TGCAGCGTTGACCCCGGACAGGGGACTAAACTGTTTTTT. Its translation is CSVDPGQGTKLFF.

This clone has just one count. The chain employs TRBV29-1 and TRBJ1-2; D may be TRBD1 (6 bases). The CDR3 covers 14 residues. Looked up from germline, CDR1 is SQVTM and CDR2 is ANQGSEA. Trimming stripped 7 bases from V and 2 bases from J, with 17 bases between. Here the CDR3 DNA reads TGCAGCGCCCTTGGACAGCAAGAGAACTATGGCTACACCTTC. Translating it yields CSALGQQENYGYTF.

The chain combines TRBV6-5 with TRBJ1-1; D is undetermined. Germline V gene data show CDR1 as MNHEY and CDR2 as SVGAGI. The V gene lost 7 bases and the J gene lost 3 bases, with 12 bases spanning the gap. The CDR3 is 13 amino acids. CDR3 bases: TGTGCCAGCACACGCCCACCGGACACTGAAGCTTTCTTT. This codes for CASTRPPDTEAFF.

This rearrangement joins TRBV4-1 to TRBJ1-1; 8 bases are shared with TRBD1. CDR1 and CDR2 from the germline V gene are MGHRA and YSYEKL. The CDR3 length is 16 residues. The V and J ends lost 3 bases and 7 bases, in that order; junction bases with no gene match: 13. In DNA, the CDR3 is TGCGCCAGCAGCCAGGTAGGAATAGACAGGGGCGATGAAGCTTTCTTT. This codes for CASSQVGIDRGDEAFF.

V and J are TRBV27 and TRBJ2-1; D gene uncertain. V gave up 6 bases and J gave up 0 bases, with 18 bases separating them. The germline V gene has CDR1 MNHEY and CDR2 SMNVEV (reference sequence). This CDR3 contains 17 residues. CDR3 nucleotides: TGTGCCAGCAGCCCCACCCCCGACTTGAGCTCCTACAATGAGCAGTTCTTC. This translates into CASSPTPDLSSYNEQFF.

This rearrangement joins TRBV15 to TRBJ2-7; no clear D. The CDR3 extends over 15 amino acids. CDR1 is LNHNV and CDR2 is YYDKDF in the germline V gene (reference sequence). V was trimmed by 0 bases and J by 6 bases, leaving 15 bases between them. In nucleotides, the CDR3 is TGTGCCACCAGCAGAGATCCAGTCGCCCTCGCCGAGCAGTACTTC. It is translated as CATSRDPVALAEQYF.

V and J are TRBV6-4 and TRBJ1-2; TRBD1 aligns across 10 bases. After removal of 5 bases from V and 6 bases from J, the junction contained 9 bases not matched to a gene. This CDR3 contains 15 residues. Germline V gives CDR1 MRHNA, CDR2 SNTAGT. This CDR3 reads CASSKTGTGVNGYTF. CDR3 sequence (DNA): TGTGCCAGCAGTAAAACCGGGACAGGGGTGAATGGCTACACCTTC.

J is TRBJ2-3 and V is TRBV6-5; D is possibly TRBD2 (5 bases). The CDR3 consists of 12 residues. Germline CDR1 and CDR2: MNHEY and SVGAGI. V was shortened by 7 bases and J by 8 bases, with 13 bases between the two germline ends. CDR3 residues: CASTTFEGTQYF. DNA of the CDR3: TGTGCCAGCACTACATTCGAGGGTACGCAGTATTTT.

V usage is TRBV4-2 and J usage is TRBJ2-7; TRBD1 might be the D (6 bases). Germline CDR1 is LGHNA and CDR2 is YNFKEQ. V shed 1 base and J shed 3 bases, with 7 bases lying between them. The CDR3 extends over 13 amino acids. The CDR3 is CASSQAQGYEQYF. The CDR3 nucleotides read TGTGCCAGCAGCCAAGCACAGGGCTACGAGCAGTACTTC.

The rearrangement uses TRBV29-1 and TRBJ2-7, with TRBD2 matching over 9 bases. Germline values: CDR1 SQVTM, CDR2 ANQGSEA. CDR3 size: 15 residues. The trim removed 1 base at V and 3 bases at J, leaving 7 bases unmatched. This CDR3 is CSVEGERGADYEQYF. The DNA for the CDR3 is TGCAGCGTTGAAGGTGAGCGGGGGGCGGACTACGAGCAGTACTTC.

The CDR3 reads CARSPLTTSAKTQYF. CDR3 sequence (DNA): TGTGCCAGAAGCCCATTAACGACTAGCGCAAAGACCCAGTACTTC. The J gene is TRBJ2-5, the V gene TRBV5-3; 8 nucleotides agree with TRBD2. TRBV5-3 is an ORF, and what it does is uncertain. The CDR3 runs 15 residues. Unmatched junction bases numbered 11, after V lost 4 bases and J lost 6 bases.

A single count supports this clone. This rearrangement joins TRBV7-9 to TRBJ2-1, with D tentatively TRBD2 (5 bases). Germline CDR1 SEHNR, CDR2 FQNEAQ (reference sequence). The length of the CDR3 is 13 residues. The ends were cut back, 0 bases at V and 7 bases at J, with 7 bases in the middle. CDR3 DNA: TGTGCCAGCAGCTTAGCTTCGGGGAATGAGCAGTTCTTC. This gives the protein CASSLASGNEQFF.

This rearrangement joins TRBV5-1 to TRBJ1-1; maybe TRBD1 (5 bases). The CDR3 length is 14 residues. CDR1 SGHRS and CDR2 YFSETQ come from the germline V gene. V lost 5 bases to trimming and J lost 4 bases, with 15 bases between them. CDR3 sequence: CASSHPDDSTEAFF. In DNA form, the CDR3 reads TGCGCCAGCAGTCACCCCGACGACAGCACTGAAGCTTTCTTT.